The clone carrying this T cell receptor beta chain was counted once. Its antigen remains unknown. This sample is part of a study of type 1 regulatory T cells. Between the trimmed V and J ends, which lost 0 bases and 3 bases, there was a span of 5 bases. The CDR3 is 13 residues long. Looked up from germline, CDR1 is LNHNV and CDR2 is YYDKDF (reference sequence). One entry per CDR3 protein, called by TCRdb with MiXCR from the reads. Seen here are fewer than 30,000 distinct CDR3 sequences, 55% to 80% observed once, and the top ten hold around 14%. The sequenced sample was cultured T cells, either the whole culture or a sorted T cell fraction (not recorded which). Subset reported: Tr1-enriched cell product generated in vitro against host alloantigens. The gene calls are TRBV15 and TRBJ1-1; D remains unclear. This TCR derives from a human donor in good health. Written as DNA, the CDR3 is TGTGCCACCAGCAGAGAGGGATACACTGAAGCTTTCTTT. This encodes CATSREGYTEAFF.